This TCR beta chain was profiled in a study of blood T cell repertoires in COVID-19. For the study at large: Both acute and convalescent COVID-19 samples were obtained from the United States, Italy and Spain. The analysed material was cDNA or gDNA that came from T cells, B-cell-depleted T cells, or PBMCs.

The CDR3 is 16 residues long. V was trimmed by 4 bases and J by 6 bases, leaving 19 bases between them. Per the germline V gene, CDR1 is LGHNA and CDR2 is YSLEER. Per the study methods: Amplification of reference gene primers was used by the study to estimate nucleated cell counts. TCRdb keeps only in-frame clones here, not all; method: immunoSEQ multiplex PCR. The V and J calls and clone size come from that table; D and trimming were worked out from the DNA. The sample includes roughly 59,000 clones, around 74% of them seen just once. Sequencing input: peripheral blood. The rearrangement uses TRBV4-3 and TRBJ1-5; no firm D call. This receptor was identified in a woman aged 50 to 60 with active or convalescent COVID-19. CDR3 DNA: TGCGCCAGCAGCCCTAGCGCGCGCGGGTTTTCTCAGCCCCAGCATTTT. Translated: CASSPSARGFSQPQHF.